These 32 T cell receptor beta chains came from one sample sequenced in a study of T cells expressing NK-cell markers. One entry per CDR3 protein, without DNA, is what TCRdb gives after re-calling the 5' RACE reads. The sample is made up of some 500,000 distinct CDR3 sequences, and the top ten hold over 1.1% of it. The sequenced sample consisted of blood T cells: a sorted CD56 or NKG2C T cell subset, CD4+ or CD8+ T cells, or bulk PBMC T cells (not recorded which). Source of these receptors: a woman aged 50 to 60 in good health.

The chain has TRBV20-1 and TRBJ1-1; TCRdb proposes TRBD1, but this gene call is untestable without DNA. Germline loops: CDR1 DFQATT, CDR2 SNEGSKA (reference sequence). This CDR3 contains 12 residues. CDR3 amino acids: CSGWGLNTEAFF.

This sequence joins TRBV11-1 and TRBJ2-5. This CDR3 is 15 amino acids long. Germline values: CDR1 SGHAT, CDR2 FQDESV (reference sequence). The CDR3 region is CASSLTPLSQETQYF.

This chain joins TRBV7-3 and TRBJ2-1; TCRdb indicates TRBD2, and absent DNA this call remains unverified. Looked up from germline, CDR1 is SGHTA and CDR2 is FQGTGA. This CDR3 has 15 residues. The CDR3 sequence is CASSSGGGRADEQFF.

The chain uses TRBV18 and TRBJ2-3. CDR1 and CDR2 (germline): KGHSH, LQKENI. The CDR3 spans 14 residues. CDR3 in amino acids: CASSSVSSTDTQYF.

This chain uses TRBV20-1 with TRBJ2-1; as DNA is missing, the TRBD2 call by TCRdb cannot be tested. The CDR3 spans 18 residues. The germline V gene encodes CDR1 DFQATT and CDR2 SNEGSKA (reference sequence). The CDR3: CSARSGIPAQLLRNEQFF.

The chain uses TRBV4-1 and TRBJ2-1; TCRdb lists TRBD2, though no DNA is available to test this call. The CDR3 spans 17 residues. Germline V gives CDR1 MGHRA, CDR2 YSYEKL. The CDR3 spells CASSQDSGLALHNEQFF.

This rearrangement joins TRBV12-3 or TRBV12-4 to TRBJ2-1; the D gene TCRdb calls, TRBD1, cannot be checked with no DNA. The CDR3 totals 11 residues. The CDR3 protein is CASSDVPEQFF.

The chain is built from TRBV6-2 or TRBV6-3 and TRBJ1-5; TCRdb's D call, TRBD1, is unchecked because there is no DNA. The CDR3 is 14 residues long. Germline CDR1 reads MNHEY; CDR2 reads SVGEGT. The CDR3 reads CASSYIGGPYPQHF.

V and J are TRBV20-1 and TRBJ2-3. The CDR3 consists of 14 residues. The germline CDR1 and CDR2 sequences are DFQATT and SNEGSKA (reference sequence). CDR3 protein: CSARDLIVTDTQYF.

This chain uses TRBV5-1 with TRBJ2-1; there is no DNA to check the TCRdb D call of TRBD1. The germline V gene has CDR1 SGHRS and CDR2 YFSETQ. The CDR3 consists of 15 residues. This CDR3 reads CASTFTGPSYNEQFF.

The genes are TRBV7-9 and TRBJ2-5. Germline V lookup: CDR1 SEHNR, CDR2 FQNEAQ (reference sequence). This CDR3 spans 16 amino acids. The CDR3 reads CASSLRDGWIQETQYF.

The rearrangement links TRBV5-1 to TRBJ1-1; without DNA, the TCRdb call of TRBD1 cannot be checked. The germline V gene has CDR1 SGHRS and CDR2 YFSETQ. This CDR3 is built from 14 residues. The chain's CDR3 is CASSPMSGQGMAFF.

The gene calls are TRBV5-5 and TRBJ2-5. The CDR3 is made up of 17 amino acids. Per germline, CDR1 SGHKS and CDR2 YYEKEE (reference sequence). CDR3 protein: CASSLGLAGSLQETQYF.

This chain links TRBV5-1 with TRBJ2-7; TCRdb's D call of TRBD1 is untestable without DNA. There are 17 residues in the CDR3. CDR1 SGHRS and CDR2 YFSETQ come from the germline V gene. CDR3 region: CASSLDLGGSDSYEQYF.

This chain connects TRBV5-1 to TRBJ2-1; TCRdb lists TRBD2, though no DNA is available to test this call. Looked up from germline, CDR1 is SGHRS and CDR2 is YFSETQ. There are 13 residues in the CDR3. The CDR3 loop is CASSLPSDNEQFF.

The rearrangement links TRBV3-1 to TRBJ2-2; the TCRdb call, TRBD2, lacks DNA for checking. Per the germline V gene, CDR1 is LGHDT and CDR2 is YNNKEL (reference sequence). This CDR3 has 14 residues. This chain's CDR3 is CASSLTTRTGELFF.

The gene calls are TRBV20-1 and TRBJ2-4; TCRdb calls TRBD2, which cannot be checked without DNA. The length of the CDR3 is 19 residues. Germline V gene lookup returns CDR1 DFQATT and CDR2 SNEGSKA (reference sequence). This chain's CDR3 is CSARDSQVVLARSKNIQYF.

The V and J genes are TRBV29-1 and TRBJ2-5; TCRdb outputs TRBD2, but without DNA this stays unchecked. CDR3 length: 13 amino acids. Germline CDR1 and CDR2: SQVTM and ANQGSEA. The CDR3 loop reads CSVSAGARETQYF.

This rearrangement joins TRBV30 to TRBJ1-5. CDR3 length: 12 residues. Germline V lookup: CDR1 GTSNPN, CDR2 SVGIG (reference sequence). The CDR3 loop reads CAWSVSGRPQHF.

The chain couples TRBV6-2 or TRBV6-3 to TRBJ2-3; TCRdb's assignment of TRBD1 cannot be checked, as there is no DNA. Germline V gene lookup returns CDR1 MNHEY and CDR2 SVGEGT. This CDR3 has 13 amino acids. The CDR3 protein is CASSKFRESTQYF.

The chain recombines TRBV21-1 with TRBJ1-5; without DNA, the TCRdb call of TRBD1 cannot be checked. TRBV21-1 is recorded as a pseudogene. The CDR3 has 16 amino acids. CDR3 protein: CASRRGRPYSNQPQHF.

The rearrangement links TRBV11-2 to TRBJ2-5; TCRdb's D gene call, TRBD2, goes unchecked for lack of DNA. The V gene's germline CDR1 is SGHAT and CDR2 FQNNGV. The CDR3 consists of 16 residues. The CDR3 loop is CASSLGGLAGSETQYF.

The chain employs TRBV5-1 and TRBJ2-6; the D call from TCRdb, TRBD1, cannot be confirmed without DNA. This CDR3 spans 15 amino acids. In germline, CDR1 is SGHRS, CDR2 YFSETQ. The CDR3 protein is CASSSGQTGANVLTF.

This sequence joins TRBV7-8 and TRBJ1-4. Germline-derived CDR1 and CDR2 are SGHVS and FQNEAQ. There are 15 residues in the CDR3. CDR3 protein: CASSLLGTANEKLFF. Full variable domain (missing parts from reference TRBV7-8 and TRBJ1-4): GAGVSQSPRYKVAKRGQDVALRCDPISGHVSLFWYQQALGQGPEFLTYFQNEAQLDKSGLPSDRFFAERPEGSVSTLKIQRTQQEDSAVYLCASSLLGTANEKLFFGSGTQLSVL.

This chain joins TRBV20-1 and TRBJ2-3; the TCRdb D gene call, TRBD1, has no DNA to confirm it. The CDR3 is 18 residues long. Looked up from germline, CDR1 is DFQATT and CDR2 is SNEGSKA (reference sequence). CDR3 sequence reads: CSAGGQGASSGTTDTQYF.

The V gene is TRBV2, the J gene TRBJ2-2; TCRdb picks TRBD2, but there is no DNA to check that call. The CDR3 covers 15 residues. The germline CDR1 and CDR2 sequences are SNHLY and FYNNEI. The CDR3: CASSAVAGHTGELFF. The full variable domain, with the rest looked up from reference TRBV2 and TRBJ2-2, is EPEVTQTPSHQVTQMGQEVILRCVPISNHLYFYWYRQILGQKVEFLVSFYNNEISEKSEIFDDQFSVERPDGSNFTLKIRSTKLEDSAMYFCASSAVAGHTGELFFGEGSRLTVL.

This rearrangement joins TRBV6-2 or TRBV6-3 to TRBJ2-1; TCRdb calls TRBD2, which cannot be checked without DNA. This CDR3 has 16 amino acids. CDR1 and CDR2 (germline): MNHEY, SVGEGT. The CDR3 reads CASSSGLSFSYNEQFF.

The V gene is TRBV10-3, the J gene TRBJ2-7; TCRdb's assignment of TRBD1 cannot be checked, as there is no DNA. Germline CDR1 ENHRY, CDR2 SYGVKD. The CDR3 sequence is 14 residues long. CDR3 region: CASRPKRESYEQYF.

V is TRBV5-1 and J is TRBJ2-2; TCRdb picks TRBD1, but there is no DNA to check that call. This CDR3 has 15 residues. Germline loops: CDR1 SGHRS, CDR2 YFSETQ. The chain's CDR3 is CASGTGESRTGELFF.

The chain recombines TRBV30 with TRBJ2-5; TCRdb gives TRBD2 as the D gene, but with no DNA this cannot be confirmed. Germline CDR1 is GTSNPN and CDR2 is SVGIG (reference sequence). The CDR3 is 15 residues long. CDR3: CACWTVAGVRETQYF.

The chain links TRBV27 to TRBJ2-5; TCRdb names TRBD2, which stays unverified in the absence of DNA. The CDR3 is made up of 16 amino acids. Germline V lookup: CDR1 MNHEY, CDR2 SMNVEV (reference sequence). The CDR3: CASSLSGLALGETQYF.

V is TRBV4-1 and J is TRBJ2-2; TCRdb picks TRBD1, but there is no DNA to check that call. The CDR3 covers 15 residues. From germline, CDR1 is MGHRA and CDR2 YSYEKL. The CDR3 loop reads CASNPDGTYTGELFF.